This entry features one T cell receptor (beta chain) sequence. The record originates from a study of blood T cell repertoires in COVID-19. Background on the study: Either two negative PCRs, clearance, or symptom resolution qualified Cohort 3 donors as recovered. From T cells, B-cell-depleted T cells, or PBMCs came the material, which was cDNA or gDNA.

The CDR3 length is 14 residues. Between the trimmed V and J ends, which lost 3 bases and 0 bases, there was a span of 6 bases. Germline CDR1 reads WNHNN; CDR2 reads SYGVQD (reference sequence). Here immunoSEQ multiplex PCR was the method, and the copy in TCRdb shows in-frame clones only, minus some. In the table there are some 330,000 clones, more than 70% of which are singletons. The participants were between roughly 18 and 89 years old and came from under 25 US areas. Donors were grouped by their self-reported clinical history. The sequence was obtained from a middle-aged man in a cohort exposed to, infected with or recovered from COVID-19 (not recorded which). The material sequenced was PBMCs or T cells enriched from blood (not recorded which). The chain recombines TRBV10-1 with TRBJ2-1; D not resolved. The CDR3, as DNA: TGCGCCAGCAGTGACCGGGTCTCCTACAATGAGCAGTTCTTC. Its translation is CASSDRVSYNEQFF.